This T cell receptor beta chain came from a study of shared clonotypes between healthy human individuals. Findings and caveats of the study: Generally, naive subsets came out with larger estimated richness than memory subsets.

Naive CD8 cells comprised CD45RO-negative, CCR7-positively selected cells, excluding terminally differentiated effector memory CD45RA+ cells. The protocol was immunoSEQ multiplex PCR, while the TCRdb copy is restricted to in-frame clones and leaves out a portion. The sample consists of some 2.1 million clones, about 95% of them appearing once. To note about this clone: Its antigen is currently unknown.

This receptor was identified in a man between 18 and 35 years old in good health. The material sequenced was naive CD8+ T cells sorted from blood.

CDR3 in DNA: TGCGCCAGCAGTAGCGGCCCTGCCTACGAGCAGTACTTC. Translating it yields CASSSGPAYEQYF. This chain uses TRBV5-1 with TRBJ2-7; possibly TRBD2 for D (6 bases). CDR3 length: 13 amino acids. The V and J ends lost 5 bases and 2 bases respectively, with 11 bases between them. Germline V lookup: CDR1 SGHRS, CDR2 YFSETQ.